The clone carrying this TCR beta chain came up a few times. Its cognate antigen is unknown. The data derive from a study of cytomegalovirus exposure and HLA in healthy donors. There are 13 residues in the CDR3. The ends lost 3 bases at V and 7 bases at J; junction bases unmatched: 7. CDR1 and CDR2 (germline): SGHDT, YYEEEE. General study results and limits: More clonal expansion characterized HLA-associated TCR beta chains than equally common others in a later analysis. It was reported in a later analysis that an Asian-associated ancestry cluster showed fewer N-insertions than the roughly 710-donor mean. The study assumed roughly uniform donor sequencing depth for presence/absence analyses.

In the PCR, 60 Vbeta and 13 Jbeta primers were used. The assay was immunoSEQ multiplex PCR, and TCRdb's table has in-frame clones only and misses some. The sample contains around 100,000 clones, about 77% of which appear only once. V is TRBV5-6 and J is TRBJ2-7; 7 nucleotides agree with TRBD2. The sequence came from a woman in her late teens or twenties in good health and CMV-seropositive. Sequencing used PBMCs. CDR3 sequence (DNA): TGTGCCAGCAGCTGGGGAGGGGAGGGGGAGCAGTACTTC. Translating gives CASSWGGEGEQYF.